This T cell receptor beta chain was recorded in a study of blood T cell repertoires in COVID-19. Study summary: Samples representing acute and convalescent COVID-19 were sourced from the United States, Italy and Spain. T cells, B-cell-depleted T cells, or PBMCs provided the cDNA or gDNA that served as material.

V lost 8 bases and J lost 0, with 13 bases in between. CDR3 length equals 14 residues. Germline V CDR1 and CDR2: SGHTA, FQGNSA. In the source study's methods: For nucleated cells, counts were estimated from reference gene primer amplification. Assay: immunoSEQ multiplex PCR; the TCRdb copy retains only in-frame clones and omits some. The V and J calls and clone size come from that table; D and trimming were worked out from the DNA. The sample yields about 150,000 clones, over 75% seen once. The source is a woman aged 45-60 years with acute or convalescent COVID-19. Material: peripheral blood. This chain uses TRBV7-2 with TRBJ1-1; a possible D gene is TRBD1 (5 bases). This CDR3 reads CASGWGGMNTEAFF. DNA of the CDR3: TGTGCCAGCGGCTGGGGGGGTATGAACACTGAAGCTTTCTTT.